The sequence of this T cell receptor (beta chain) was determined in a study of siplizumab effects on memory and regulatory T cells. The CDR3 covers 13 residues. From germline, CDR1 is MGHDK and CDR2 SYGVNS. V gave up 1 base and J gave up 5 bases, with 8 bases separating them. Data came from immunoSEQ multiplex PCR; TCRdb stores just in-frame clones and leaves some out. Counted here are over 65,000 clones, 93% occurring once; the ten biggest clones make up 4.5% to 6.5%. The sequence was obtained from a human donor in good health. The sequencing input was CD8+ T cells sorted from blood. The chain couples TRBV25-1 to TRBJ1-2, with a possible D match to TRBD1 (5 bases). CDR3 DNA: TGTGCCAGCAGTGAATCCGACAGTTATGGCTACACCTTC. Translated, it gives CASSESDSYGYTF.